Described below is a single TCR beta chain sequence and its context. The germline gives CDR1 LNHDA, CDR2 SQIVND (reference sequence). V lost 6 bases, J lost 7 bases, and 18 bases lay in between. The CDR3 consists of 15 residues. The data originate from a study of blood T cell repertoires in COVID-19. Per the authors' pipeline: Amplifying reference gene primers gave estimates of nucleated cell counts. Clones were sequenced by immunoSEQ multiplex PCR, and TCRdb holds only the in-frame ones, with some missing. V and J calls and clone size are copied from that table; D and trimming were computed from the DNA. The sample contains approximately 470,000 clones, about 90% of which appear only once.

The sequenced material came from PBMCs or T cells enriched from blood (not recorded which). This rearrangement joins TRBV19 to TRBJ1-4; D not resolved. The clonotype comes from a woman under 30 who had recovered from COVID-19. The CDR3 nucleotides read TGTGCCAGTAGCTCTGCAGGAGGGCCTGGTGAAAAACTGTTTTTT. It specifies CASSSAGGPGEKLFF.